The 31 T cell receptor beta chains listed next were all sequenced from one sample in a study of shared clonotypes between healthy human individuals. Here immunoSEQ multiplex PCR was the method, and the copy in TCRdb shows in-frame clones only, minus some. The sample has around 2.5 million clones; roughly 93% are singletons. The sample comprised naive CD4+ T cells from PBMCs. Regarding subset: CD45RA+ positively selected. Receptors were obtained from a man aged 18 to 30 in good health. Some clones in this sample may be carry-over from other donors' samples.

This chain uses TRBV6-6 with TRBJ2-5; 7 bases are shared with TRBD1. Germline V gene lookup returns CDR1 MNHNY and CDR2 SVGAGI (reference sequence). Trimming took 7 bases from V and 5 from J; bases not matched to a gene: 10. The CDR3 length is 14 residues. The CDR3 loop reads CASTDRVVSETQYF. CDR3 nucleotide sequence: TGTGCCAGCACCGACAGGGTTGTCTCGGAGACCCAGTACTTC.

The chain is built from TRBV5-4 and TRBJ1-1; D is unclear. CDR1 and CDR2 from the germline V gene are SGHNT and YYREEE (reference sequence). The CDR3 is 14 residues long. V was clipped by 0 bases and J by 13 bases, with 19 bases between them. The chain's CDR3 is CASSLDWNLDKDFF. CDR3 in DNA: TGTGCCAGCAGCTTGGATTGGAATCTCGATAAAGATTTCTTT.

The rearrangement links TRBV2 to TRBJ1-3, with D unclear. There are 15 residues in the CDR3. V shed 2 bases and J shed 0 bases, with 8 bases lying between them. Germline-derived CDR1 and CDR2 are SNHLY and FYNNEI. The CDR3 sequence is CASSELVGSGNTIYF. The CDR3 nucleotides read TGTGCCAGCAGTGAACTTGTAGGCTCTGGAAACACCATATATTTT.

The chain links TRBV6-1 to TRBJ1-1; unclear D gene. V gave up 1 base and J gave up 4 bases, with 25 bases separating them. The CDR3 covers 19 residues. Germline CDR1 reads MNHNS; CDR2 reads SASEGT. Here the CDR3 reads CASSEVLMTARIGGTEAFF. CDR3 nucleotides: TGTGCCAGCAGTGAAGTATTAATGACCGCTCGTATTGGCGGCACTGAAGCTTTCTTT.

The V call is TRBV5-1, the J call TRBJ2-3, with 9 bases aligning to TRBD2. The trim removed 1 base at V and 4 bases at J, leaving 7 bases unmatched. Per the germline V gene, CDR1 is SGHRS and CDR2 is YFSETQ. This CDR3 is 16 amino acids long. CDR3 DNA sequence: TGCGCCAGCAGCTTGTGGATGGCGGGAGGGGCAGATACGCAGTATTTT. It encodes CASSLWMAGGADTQYF.

Notes on this clone: Other DNA sequences of this sample code for an identical CDR3. This chain connects TRBV5-4 to TRBJ2-1; 9 bases line up with TRBD1. The CDR3 length is 15 residues. Germline-derived CDR1 and CDR2 are SGHNT and YYREEE (reference sequence). Trimming removed 0 bases from V and 4 bases from J; junction bases left unmatched: 2. CDR3 coding DNA: TGTGCCAGCAGCTTGGACAGGGGGCCGTACAATGAGCAGTTCTTC. It is translated as CASSLDRGPYNEQFF. The full variable domain, its missing parts supplied by reference TRBV5-4 and TRBJ2-1, is ETGVTQSPTHLIKTRGQQVTLRCSSQSGHNTVSWYQQALGQGPQFIFQYYREEENGRGNFPPRFSGLQFPNYSSELNVNALELDDSALYLCASSLDRGPYNEQFFGPGTRLTVL.

The CDR3 spells CASSGLAGDSGETQYF. DNA for the CDR3: TGTGCCAGTAGCGGACTAGCGGGTGACTCGGGAGAGACCCAGTACTTC. This rearrangement joins TRBV19 to TRBJ2-5, with 11 bases that match TRBD2. Germline CDR1 reads LNHDA; CDR2 reads SQIVND (reference sequence). V was pared by 6 bases and J by 4 bases, with 10 bases of the junction left unmatched. The CDR3 consists of 16 residues. Full variable domain (remainder filled in from reference TRBV19 and TRBJ2-5): DGGITQSPKYLFRKEGQNVTLSCEQNLNHDAMYWYRQDPGQGLRLIYYSQIVNDFQKGDIAEGYSVSREKKESFPLTVTSAQKNPTAFYLCASSGLAGDSGETQYFGPGTRLLVL.

The chain joins TRBV6-6 to TRBJ2-1, with 8 nucleotides matching TRBD2. The germline gives CDR1 MNHNY, CDR2 SVGAGI (reference sequence). Trimming cost V 6 bases and J 8 bases; bases outside gene matches: 6. This CDR3 has 13 residues. CDR3 sequence: CASRPSGSYEQFF. CDR3 in DNA: TGTGCCAGCAGACCCAGCGGGAGCTATGAGCAGTTCTTC.

This clone was seen a single time. This rearrangement joins TRBV11-2 to TRBJ2-7; 11 nucleotides align to TRBD1. V dropped 5 bases and J dropped 0; count of bases not matched to a gene: 3. This CDR3 is 15 amino acids long. Germline V gene sequence: CDR1 SGHAT, CDR2 FQNNGV. The CDR3 loop reads CASSTGTGGSYEQYF. CDR3 coding DNA: TGTGCCAGCAGCACAGGGACAGGGGGCTCCTACGAGCAGTACTTC.

V gene TRBV18 combines with J gene TRBJ2-5; 11 bases map to TRBD2. Germline V CDR1 and CDR2: KGHSH, LQKENI. V was pared by 3 bases and J by 7 bases, with 4 bases of the junction left unmatched. The CDR3 loop spans 14 amino acids. The CDR3 loop is CASSPGTSGTTQYF. Written as DNA, the CDR3 is TGTGCCAGCTCACCTGGGACTAGCGGCACGACCCAGTACTTC. The full variable domain, in which reference TRBV18 and TRBJ2-5 provide the parts outside the CDR3, is NAGVMQNPRHLVRRRGQEARLRCSPMKGHSHVYWYRQLPEEGLKFMVYLQKENIIDESGMPKERFSAEFPKEGPSILRIQQVVRGDSAAYFCASSPGTSGTTQYFGPGTRLLVL.

The rearrangement joins TRBV5-4 to TRBJ2-7; 9 nucleotides match TRBD1. Germline V gives CDR1 SGHNT, CDR2 YYREEE (reference sequence). The CDR3 spans 15 residues. Losses at the gene ends were 0 bases for V and 1 base for J; bases not matched to a gene: 2. CDR3 sequence reads: CASSLAGTGSYEQYF. In DNA form, the CDR3 reads TGTGCCAGCAGCTTGGCCGGGACAGGGTCCTACGAGCAGTACTTC.

The chain carries TRBV7-9 and TRBJ2-1; D possibly corresponds to TRBD2 (6 bases). The germline gives CDR1 SEHNR, CDR2 FQNEAQ (reference sequence). This CDR3 has 15 residues. Trimming removed 5 bases from V and 4 bases from J, with 15 bases in between. CDR3 sequence: CASSPNRESYNEQFF. The DNA of the CDR3 is TGTGCCAGCAGCCCTAACCGGGAGTCTTACAATGAGCAGTTCTTC.

As concerns this clone: At one of its ends the junction is not consistent with the germline gene, which may arise from a read error. The chain recombines TRBV6-6 with TRBJ2-5, with 9 bases identical to TRBD1. From germline, CDR1 is MNHNY and CDR2 SVGAGI (reference sequence). CDR3 length equals 13 residues. In DNA form, the CDR3 reads TGTGCCAGCGGTTACAGGGGGCTAGTGAGCCAGTACTTC. Translated, it gives CASGYRGLVSQYF.

The rearrangement uses TRBV6-5 and TRBJ2-2; D remains ambiguous. The CDR3 has 15 amino acids. Trimming removed 4 bases from V and 5 bases from J, with 14 bases in between. Per germline, CDR1 MNHEY and CDR2 SVGAGI. The CDR3 loop is CASSLNPDLTGELFF. CDR3 nucleotides: TGTGCCAGCAGTTTAAATCCCGATTTGACCGGGGAGCTGTTTTTT.

In nucleotides, the CDR3 is TGCGCCAGCAGTTCTGGGACAGCCACGGGGGAGACCCAGTACTTC. The encoded protein is CASSSGTATGETQYF. J is TRBJ2-5 and V is TRBV5-1; the match to TRBD1 covers 7 bases. The junction had 12 bases not matched to a gene; V was cut back by 5 bases and J by 5 bases. CDR1 is SGHRS, CDR2 YFSETQ, per germline. The CDR3 totals 15 residues.

The chain couples TRBV5-1 to TRBJ2-3, with 8 bases aligning to TRBD2. The germline CDR1 and CDR2 sequences are SGHRS and YFSETQ. Trimming cost V 6 bases and J 0 bases; bases outside gene matches: 12. The CDR3 loop spans 17 amino acids. Here the CDR3 DNA reads TGCGCCAGCAACAAAGCGGGAGTGGGGTCTAGCACAGATACGCAGTATTTT. Its translation is CASNKAGVGSSTDTQYF.

This chain connects TRBV2 to TRBJ2-1; 10 nucleotides line up with TRBD1. Per the germline V gene, CDR1 is SNHLY and CDR2 is FYNNEI. V was pared by 5 bases and J by 0 bases, with 4 bases of the junction left unmatched. There are 16 residues in the CDR3. The CDR3 spells CASSLRTGGSYNEQFF. The CDR3, as DNA: TGTGCCAGCAGTCTCCGGACAGGGGGCTCCTACAATGAGCAGTTCTTC. Variable domain in full (rest from reference TRBV2 and TRBJ2-1): EPEVTQTPSHQVTQMGQEVILRCVPISNHLYFYWYRQILGQKVEFLVSFYNNEISEKSEIFDDQFSVERPDGSNFTLKIRSTKLEDSAMYFCASSLRTGGSYNEQFFGPGTRLTVL.

V gene TRBV5-1 combines with J gene TRBJ2-1, with 7 bases identical to TRBD2. Germline V gene sequence: CDR1 SGHRS, CDR2 YFSETQ. The CDR3 has 14 amino acids. With 3 bases clipped from V and 6 bases from J, the junction kept 6 bases outside the gene matches. The CDR3 nucleotides are TGCGCCAGCAGCTGGGGGACTACCGGCAATGAGCAGTTCTTC. It specifies CASSWGTTGNEQFF.

J is TRBJ1-5 and V is TRBV9; D gene unclear. Trimming shortened V by 4 bases and J by 3 bases, and 11 bases separated the two germline ends. The length of the CDR3 is 14 residues. Germline CDR1 reads SGDLS; CDR2 reads YYNGEE. The CDR3 loop reads CASSRTEVNQPQHF. CDR3 DNA: TGTGCCAGCAGCAGGACGGAAGTCAATCAGCCCCAGCATTTT.

The table lists this clone with a few counts. V is TRBV7-3 and J is TRBJ1-1, with TRBD1 as a possible D gene (5 bases). The CDR3 contains 13 residues. Between the trimmed V and J ends, which lost 4 bases and 7 bases, there was a span of 13 bases. Germline lookup yields CDR1 SGHTA and CDR2 FQGTGA. CDR3 protein: CASSSPDSNEAFF. DNA for the CDR3: TGTGCCAGCAGCTCCCCCGACAGTAATGAAGCTTTCTTT.

The chain employs TRBV27 and TRBJ2-5, with TRBD2 identical over 9 bases. This CDR3 has 16 amino acids. The J segment lost 4 bases and the V segment lost 3 bases, leaving 9 bases of the junction unmatched. The germline V gene encodes CDR1 MNHEY and CDR2 SMNVEV (reference sequence). The CDR3 region has the DNA TGTGCCAGCAGTTTCCACCCTAGCGGGAAGGGAGAGACCCAGTACTTC. Protein sequence: CASSFHPSGKGETQYF.

The chain combines TRBV18 with TRBJ2-2; 8 bases agree with TRBD1. The CDR3 covers 16 residues. With 2 bases clipped from V and 4 bases from J, the junction kept 6 bases outside the gene matches. Per germline, CDR1 KGHSH and CDR2 LQKENI. The CDR3 reads CASSPGQGSGTGELFF. CDR3 sequence (DNA): TGTGCCAGCTCACCAGGACAGGGTAGCGGCACCGGGGAGCTGTTTTTT.

In this sample, this clone turned up once. The chain couples TRBV5-1 to TRBJ2-5; 9 bases are shared with TRBD1. The V gene's germline CDR1 is SGHRS and CDR2 YFSETQ. The V and J ends lost 4 bases and 4 bases, in that order; junction bases with no gene match: 5. The CDR3 is 14 residues long. CDR3 nucleotide sequence: TGCGCCAGCAGCGCACCGGACAGGGGAGAGACCCAGTACTTC. Its translation is CASSAPDRGETQYF.

CDR3 nucleotides: TGTGCCAGCTCAGCGCCGCCCCGCAGCTTCAATGAGCAGTTCTTC. Amino acids: CASSAPPRSFNEQFF. The V gene is TRBV18, the J gene TRBJ2-1; the D is unclear. V lost 5 bases, J lost 6 bases, and 17 bases lay in between. Germline CDR1 reads KGHSH; CDR2 reads LQKENI. The CDR3 contains 15 residues.

V usage is TRBV27 and J usage is TRBJ2-7; 7 bases align to TRBD2. The CDR3 contains 16 residues. The trim removed 6 bases at V and 4 bases at J, leaving 15 bases unmatched. Germline-derived CDR1 and CDR2 are MNHEY and SMNVEV (reference sequence). The CDR3 coding sequence is TGTGCCAGCAGCCCCAGGCTTGGGGGGAGGGTATACGAGCAGTACTTC. It specifies CASSPRLGGRVYEQYF.

The chain uses TRBV18 and TRBJ2-5; D is undetermined. V gave up 4 bases and J gave up 3 bases, with 15 bases separating them. Germline V CDR1 and CDR2: KGHSH, LQKENI. The CDR3 spans 15 residues. The DNA for the CDR3 is TGTGCCAGCTCACGGGCCTTTTTGGGAAAAGAGACCCAGTACTTC. Translating it yields CASSRAFLGKETQYF.

The V and J genes are TRBV9 and TRBJ2-3; 13 nucleotides match TRBD2. Losses at the gene ends were 4 bases for V and 6 bases for J; bases not matched to a gene: 14. This CDR3 is built from 18 residues. Per the germline V gene, CDR1 is SGDLS and CDR2 is YYNGEE. The CDR3 DNA is TGTGCCAGCAGCACCAGCCCCGGACTAGCGGGAGTGGTGGATACGCAGTATTTT. As protein: CASSTSPGLAGVVDTQYF.

The chain combines TRBV10-1 with TRBJ2-3; a weak D match, TRBD2 (6 bases). The V and J ends lost 6 bases and 4 bases respectively, with 11 bases between them. CDR1 and CDR2 (germline): WNHNN, SYGVQD (reference sequence). The CDR3 extends over 13 amino acids. CDR3: CASSADYADTQYF. The CDR3 DNA is TGCGCCAGCAGCGCGGACTACGCAGATACGCAGTATTTT.

The chain is built from TRBV6-5 and TRBJ1-1; D not resolved. Germline CDR1 and CDR2: MNHEY and SVGAGI. Trimming cost V 0 bases and J 0 bases, with 5 bases left between them. There are 14 residues in the CDR3. This chain's CDR3 is CASSYSHVNTEAFF. For the CDR3, the DNA is TGTGCCAGCAGTTACTCCCACGTGAACACTGAAGCTTTCTTT.

This clone was observed a few times. V is TRBV30 and J is TRBJ1-1, with D unclear. This CDR3 has 11 residues. Trimming left V 0 bases short and J 7 bases short, with 6 bases between. Germline CDR1 and CDR2: GTSNPN and SVGIG (reference sequence). The CDR3 coding sequence is TGTGCCTGGAGTGTAACGTATGAAGCTTTCTTT. Protein: CAWSVTYEAFF.

The rearrangement uses TRBV5-4 and TRBJ2-1, with 10 bases that match TRBD2. J lost 3 bases, V lost 0 bases, and 6 bases had no gene match. Germline CDR1 is SGHNT and CDR2 is YYREEE (reference sequence). This CDR3 comprises 17 residues. The CDR3 coding sequence is TGTGCCAGCAGCTTGGGTAGGGCTAGCGGGAGCTACAATGAGCAGTTCTTC. Translated, it gives CASSLGRASGSYNEQFF.